The 17 T cell receptor beta chains below come from one sample, sequenced in a study of technical replicates of blood from several donors. Generated by immunoSEQ multiplex PCR, the TCRdb table keeps only in-frame clones and is missing some. The repertoire consists of under 85,000 clones, with about 97% occurring once and the leading ten covering over 0.2%. The sample comprised T cells isolated from PBMCs. The receptors stem from a human donor in good health.

V and J are TRBV6-6 and TRBJ1-1, with 7 bases lining up with TRBD1. The J segment lost 2 bases and the V segment lost 1 base, leaving 1 base of the junction unmatched. The CDR3 runs to 14 residues. Germline values: CDR1 MNHNY, CDR2 SVGAGI (reference sequence). The CDR3 DNA follows: TGTGCCAGCAGTTACTGGGACAGAAACACTGAAGCTTTCTTT. Translating gives CASSYWDRNTEAFF.

The chain is built from TRBV19 and TRBJ1-5, with 8 positions matching TRBD1. The CDR3 loop spans 15 amino acids. Germline CDR1 and CDR2: LNHDA and SQIVND (reference sequence). V gave up 3 bases and J gave up 3 bases; unmatched junction bases: 4. The CDR3 coding sequence is TGTGCCAGTAGTATGAGCAGGGGGCACAATCAGCCCCAGCATTTT. Residues: CASSMSRGHNQPQHF.

The rearrangement uses TRBV28 and TRBJ2-1, with a tentative D call TRBD2 (5 bases). In germline, CDR1 is MDHEN, CDR2 SYDVKM. V gave up 6 bases and J gave up 3 bases, with 15 bases separating them. This CDR3 is 15 amino acids long. In DNA, the CDR3 is TGTGCCAGCAGGGGCCTAGCTGAAATCTACAATGAGCAGTTCTTC. It is translated as CASRGLAEIYNEQFF. The whole variable domain, filled in from reference TRBV28 and TRBJ2-1, reads DVKVTQSSRYLVKRTGEKVFLECVQDMDHENMFWYRQDPGLGLRLIYFSYDVKMKEKGDIPEGYSVSREKKERFSLILESASTNQTSMYLCASRGLAEIYNEQFFGPGTRLTVL.

This sequence joins TRBV2 and TRBJ2-2; D perhaps matches TRBD1 (6 bases). CDR1 is SNHLY and CDR2 is FYNNEI in the germline V gene. The CDR3 loop spans 16 amino acids. V was pared by 7 bases and J by 2 bases, with 17 bases between. The CDR3 loop is CASTLDSYSNTGELFF. In nucleotides, the CDR3 is TGTGCCAGCACCCTGGACAGCTATTCCAACACCGGGGAGCTGTTTTTT. Using reference TRBV2 and TRBJ2-2 for the parts outside the CDR3, the full variable domain is EPEVTQTPSHQVTQMGQEVILRCVPISNHLYFYWYRQILGQKVEFLVSFYNNEISEKSEIFDDQFSVERPDGSNFTLKIRSTKLEDSAMYFCASTLDSYSNTGELFFGEGSRLTVL.

In DNA, the CDR3 is TGTGCCAGCAGCCGAGCGGGGATCTACGAGCAGTACTTC. Its protein is CASSRAGIYEQYF. The rearrangement links TRBV6-5 to TRBJ2-7, with 7 bases lining up with TRBD2. The CDR3 runs 13 residues. Germline trimming cut 6 bases from V and 3 bases from J; bases unmatched to any gene: 5. The V gene's germline CDR1 is MNHEY and CDR2 SVGAGI.

J is TRBJ2-5 and V is TRBV5-1, with 12 nucleotides matching TRBD1. CDR1 is SGHRS, CDR2 YFSETQ, per germline. The CDR3 has 15 residues. V trimming: 4 bases; J trimming: 4 bases; junction bases outside the gene matches: 5. CDR3 sequence (DNA): TGCGCCAGCAGCGGAGGGACAGGGGGCGCAGAGACCCAGTACTTC. It codes for CASSGGTGGAETQYF.

The genes are TRBV6-5 and TRBJ2-7; TRBD2 aligns across 14 bases. With V trimmed by 5 bases and J by 7 bases, 7 bases remained unmatched. Germline V gene lookup returns CDR1 MNHEY and CDR2 SVGAGI. The CDR3 totals 15 residues. The CDR3 loop is CASSGGLAGGGEQYF. The CDR3 nucleotides are TGTGCCAGCAGTGGCGGACTAGCGGGAGGAGGGGAGCAGTACTTC.

The rearrangement uses TRBV6-1 and TRBJ1-5; D call uncertain. V shed 3 bases and J shed 6 bases, with 9 bases lying between them. Germline V CDR1 and CDR2: MNHNS, SASEGT. CDR3 size: 13 residues. This CDR3 reads CASSELEVQPQHF. The CDR3 nucleotides are TGTGCCAGCAGTGAGCTGGAGGTTCAGCCCCAGCATTTT.

CDR3 sequence reads: CASSLEGGLETQYF. The CDR3 nucleotides read TGCGCCAGCAGCCTCGAGGGAGGGCTAGAGACCCAGTACTTC. This chain connects TRBV4-1 to TRBJ2-5; TRBD2 matches 7 bases. The CDR3 is 14 amino acids. With V trimmed by 4 bases and J by 4 bases, 6 bases remained unmatched. CDR1 is MGHRA and CDR2 is YSYEKL in the germline V gene.

The gene calls are TRBV7-3 and TRBJ2-3; D uncertain. CDR3 length equals 17 residues. Looked up from germline, CDR1 is SGHTA and CDR2 is FQGTGA. Between the trimmed V and J ends, which lost 1 base and 1 base, there was a span of 15 bases. The DNA of the CDR3 is TGTGCCAGCAGCTTAAGCCCCACGAGGTTAGGCACAGATACGCAGTATTTT. It encodes CASSLSPTRLGTDTQYF.

With respect to this clone: Other DNA sequences from this sample encode an identical CDR3 as well. This rearrangement joins TRBV6-1 to TRBJ2-5, with TRBD1 as a possible D gene (5 bases). The V and J ends lost 3 bases and 1 base respectively, with 9 bases between them. The germline V gene has CDR1 MNHNS and CDR2 SASEGT. CDR3 size: 14 residues. CDR3 loop: CASSEAGLQETQYF. In nucleotides, the CDR3 is TGTGCCAGCAGTGAGGCAGGGCTCCAAGAGACCCAGTACTTC.

This rearrangement joins TRBV28 to TRBJ1-2, with a weak D call TRBD1 (5 bases). The CDR3 extends over 15 amino acids. Trimming took 6 bases from V and 7 from J, leaving 21 bases between them. The V gene's germline CDR1 is MDHEN and CDR2 SYDVKM. Here the CDR3 DNA reads TGTGCCAGCAGCGGCGGGGACGGGCCTTATAGTGGCTACACCTTC. This translates into CASSGGDGPYSGYTF.

This chain connects TRBV5-1 to TRBJ2-5, with D possibly TRBD1 on 5 matching bases. Germline V lookup: CDR1 SGHRS, CDR2 YFSETQ. The CDR3 has 13 amino acids. Trimming shortened V by 2 bases and J by 1 base, and 6 bases separated the two germline ends. In nucleotides, the CDR3 is TGCGCCAGCAGCTTCAGGGTCCAAGAGACCCAGTACTTC. Translation gives CASSFRVQETQYF.

The genes are TRBV9 and TRBJ1-1, with D perhaps matching TRBD1 (5 bases). V was clipped by 4 bases and J by 5 bases, with 12 bases between them. Looked up from germline, CDR1 is SGDLS and CDR2 is YYNGEE. The CDR3 has 13 residues. This CDR3 reads CASSPGTDTEAFF. The CDR3 DNA sequence: TGTGCCAGCAGCCCAGGGACTGATACTGAAGCTTTCTTT. Full variable domain (rest looked up from reference TRBV9 and TRBJ1-1): DSGVTQTPKHLITATGQRVTLRCSPRSGDLSVYWYQQSLDQGLQFLIQYYNGEERAKGNILERFSAQQFPDLHSELNLSSLELGDSALYFCASSPGTDTEAFFGQGTRLTVV.

J is TRBJ1-1 and V is TRBV6-5; the match to TRBD1 covers 8 bases. Germline CDR1 is MNHEY and CDR2 is SVGAGI. J was trimmed by 1 base and V by 4 bases; bases with no gene match: 8. CDR3 length equals 16 residues. CDR3 sequence reads: CASSSGQAIWNTEAFF. CDR3 nucleotides: TGTGCCAGCAGTTCGGGACAGGCGATTTGGAACACTGAAGCTTTCTTT.

J is TRBJ2-5 and V is TRBV10-3; TRBD2 agrees at 9 bases. This CDR3 contains 15 residues. Germline lookup yields CDR1 ENHRY and CDR2 SYGVKD. Trimming removed 4 bases from V and 2 bases from J; junction bases left unmatched: 5. CDR3 amino acids: CAISGATSGQETQYF. The CDR3 DNA is TGTGCCATCAGTGGGGCTACTAGCGGGCAAGAGACCCAGTACTTC.

The chain recombines TRBV29-1 with TRBJ2-7; D may be TRBD1 (6 bases). The V gene's germline CDR1 is SQVTM and CDR2 ANQGSEA. The CDR3 covers 13 residues. V dropped 7 bases and J dropped 3 bases, with 16 bases sitting between them. The CDR3 sequence is CSAVGHSFYEQYF. The CDR3 region has the DNA TGCAGCGCTGTGGGACATTCTTTCTACGAGCAGTACTTC.